This T cell receptor beta chain originates from a study of Ad26.COV2.S vaccination and SARS-CoV-2 variants. The table came from immunoSEQ multiplex PCR; TCRdb's copy has only in-frame clones and leaves some out. The data show 200,000 to 300,000 clones, around 89% seen once. Treatment indicated: 15 to 20 received Ad26.COV2.S at low or high dose, single or two shots; about 5 received placebo; per-sample allocation not given. On day 63 after the first injection, vaccine and placebo recipients gave samples. The V gene's germline CDR1 is SGHVS and CDR2 FQNEAQ. This CDR3 has 14 residues. Trimming removed 5 bases from V and 7 bases from J; junction bases left unmatched: 7.

Specimen: peripheral blood, collected in a trial of Ad26.COV2.S vaccine versus placebo. The chain combines TRBV7-8 with TRBJ1-2; 10 positions match TRBD1. The receptor was derived from a person between 18 and 60 years old who received the Ad26.COV2.S COVID-19 vaccine or a placebo. CDR3: CASSGDRGLRGYTF. CDR3 nucleotide sequence: TGTGCCAGCAGCGGAGACAGGGGGCTTCGTGGCTACACCTTC.